These 17 T cell receptor beta chains were sequenced from one sample in a study of blood T cell repertoires in COVID-19. Clones were read by immunoSEQ multiplex PCR, and TCRdb kept only the in-frame ones, dropping some. The table has around 220,000 clones, around 86% seen once. Sequenced input: peripheral blood. The receptors stem from a woman between 50 and 59 years old with COVID-19, enrolled during active disease.

V usage is TRBV9 and J usage is TRBJ2-2; 7 bases match TRBD1. Looked up from germline, CDR1 is SGDLS and CDR2 is YYNGEE. Trimming cost V 4 bases and J 3 bases; bases outside gene matches: 6. This CDR3 contains 15 residues. The CDR3 region is CASSSRQGHTGELFF. The CDR3 region has the DNA TGTGCCAGCAGCTCCCGACAGGGACACACCGGGGAGCTGTTTTTT.

The chain combines TRBV6-2 or TRBV6-3 with TRBJ2-7, with 7 positions matching TRBD1. Germline V lookup: CDR1 MNHEY, CDR2 SVGEGT. Unmatched junction bases numbered 4, after V lost 2 bases and J lost 3 bases. This CDR3 has 14 amino acids. CDR3 nucleotide sequence: TGTGCCAGCAGTTACCGAGGGGGCGGCTACGAGCAGTACGTC. Translating it yields CASSYRGGGYEQYV.

The gene calls are TRBV11-3 and TRBJ2-2, with TRBD2 matching over 8 bases. V shed 5 bases and J 6 bases; nucleotides not matched to a gene: 5. CDR1 and CDR2 (germline): SGHNT, YENEEA. This CDR3 comprises 14 residues. The CDR3 DNA sequence: TGTGCCAGCAGCCCGGGGGGGCCCGCCGGGGAGCTGTTTTTT. This sequence encodes CASSPGGPAGELFF.

The CDR3, as DNA: TGTGCCACCAGCAGAGATAGGGGCGAAGAGACCCAGTACTTC. Protein sequence: CATSRDRGEETQYF. The V and J genes are TRBV15 and TRBJ2-5; D might be TRBD1 (5 bases). CDR3 length equals 14 residues. The V gene's germline CDR1 is LNHNV and CDR2 YYDKDF (reference sequence). Trimming shortened V by 0 bases and J by 3 bases, and 8 bases separated the two germline ends.

The chain employs TRBV15 and TRBJ2-1; 10 bases agree with TRBD2. The germline V gene has CDR1 LNHNV and CDR2 YYDKDF (reference sequence). There are 16 residues in the CDR3. V was clipped by 1 base and J by 9 bases; unmatched bases: 9. CDR3 nucleotide sequence: TGTGCCACCAGCAGAGCGAGGAGCGGGGGGGCCATTGAGCAGTTCTTC. Protein: CATSRARSGGAIEQFF.

CDR3 amino acids: CASRAFGGDTQYF. The CDR3 DNA sequence: TGTGCCAGCAGAGCCTTTGGGGGGGATACGCAGTATTTT. The chain employs TRBV5-5 and TRBJ2-3; a weak D match, TRBD2 (6 bases). CDR3 length: 13 residues. Trimming took 5 bases from V and 6 from J, leaving 13 bases between them. Germline V lookup: CDR1 SGHKS, CDR2 YYEKEE (reference sequence).

This rearrangement joins TRBV7-2 to TRBJ1-1; tentatively, D is TRBD1 (5 bases). The V gene's germline CDR1 is SGHTA and CDR2 FQGNSA. The V and J ends lost 0 bases and 4 bases respectively, with 12 bases between them. The CDR3 is 15 amino acids. As DNA, the CDR3 is TGTGCCAGCAGCTTAGCCGGGGGGTCGGGCACTGAAGCTTTCTTT. Translation gives CASSLAGGSGTEAFF.

The chain couples TRBV4-1 to TRBJ2-3; D possibly corresponds to TRBD1 (5 bases). The germline gives CDR1 MGHRA, CDR2 YSYEKL. Trimming left V 4 bases short and J 0 bases short, with 11 bases between. The CDR3 runs to 15 residues. In DNA form, the CDR3 reads TGCGCCAGCAGCCCACAAAGGGGAAGCACAGATACGCAGTATTTT. Its translation: CASSPQRGSTDTQYF.

V gene TRBV5-6 combines with J gene TRBJ2-5; the D gene is possibly TRBD2 (5 bases). Germline-derived CDR1 and CDR2 are SGHDT and YYEEEE. The CDR3 extends over 9 amino acids. The V gene lost 4 bases and the J gene lost 13 bases, with 8 bases spanning the gap. The CDR3 reads CASSPGLYF. CDR3 coding DNA: TGTGCCAGCAGCCCGGGATTGTACTTC.

This clone was seen more than once but under ten times. The DNA for the CDR3 is TGTGCCAGCAGCTTAGACGCAGGGACAGATACGCAGTATTTT. It is translated as CASSLDAGTDTQYF. The gene calls are TRBV7-9 and TRBJ2-3, with TRBD1 as a possible D gene (5 bases). The germline V and J ends were trimmed by 1 base and 3 bases, with 8 bases remaining between them. The CDR3 covers 14 residues. CDR1 is SEHNR, CDR2 FQNEAQ, per germline (reference sequence).

The chain employs TRBV6-4 and TRBJ2-1; 8 bases fit TRBD1. The germline CDR1 and CDR2 sequences are MRHNA and SNTAGT. This CDR3 comprises 15 residues. V lost 6 bases to trimming and J lost 5 bases; unmatched junction nucleotides: 9. The CDR3 loop is CASSNGQGIHNEQFF. The CDR3, as DNA: TGTGCCAGCAGCAATGGACAGGGCATACACAATGAGCAGTTCTTC.

The chain joins TRBV28 to TRBJ1-5; TRBD1 might be the D (6 bases). With 2 bases removed from V and 2 bases from J, the gap between germline ends came to 16 bases. CDR3 length: 17 amino acids. The V gene's germline CDR1 is MDHEN and CDR2 SYDVKM. In DNA, the CDR3 is TGTGCCAGCAGTTTAGTTTGGGGGGGCGTCGGCAATCAGCCCCAGCATTTT. Protein sequence: CASSLVWGGVGNQPQHF.

In this sample, this clone turned up a few times. The gene calls are TRBV5-4 and TRBJ1-2, with TRBD1 matching over 9 bases. This CDR3 spans 16 amino acids. Germline CDR1 SGHNT, CDR2 YYREEE (reference sequence). The trim removed 4 bases at V and 3 bases at J, leaving 10 bases unmatched. CDR3 protein: CASSPGGQGGHYGYTF. CDR3 DNA sequence: TGTGCCAGCAGCCCGGGGGGACAGGGCGGACACTATGGCTACACCTTC.

The V call is TRBV9, the J call TRBJ1-1; D uncertain. Germline V gene sequence: CDR1 SGDLS, CDR2 YYNGEE. V was clipped by 1 base and J by 1 base, with 5 bases between them. The CDR3 contains 13 residues. CDR3 region: CASSVYRNTEAFF. CDR3 nucleotide sequence: TGTGCCAGCAGCGTATACAGGAACACTGAAGCTTTCTTT.

In this sample, this clone turned up once. The chain combines TRBV6-5 with TRBJ1-5, with 8 bases that match TRBD1. The germline V gene encodes CDR1 MNHEY and CDR2 SVGAGI. The CDR3 contains 15 residues. Losses at the gene ends were 6 bases for V and 0 bases for J; bases not matched to a gene: 4. CDR3 coding DNA: TGTGCCAGCAGAAACAGGGGGTTTAGCAATCAGCCCCAGCATTTT. Protein sequence: CASRNRGFSNQPQHF.

This rearrangement joins TRBV5-5 to TRBJ1-2, with a tentative D call TRBD1 (6 bases). V was pared by 0 bases and J by 7 bases, with 25 bases between. Germline values: CDR1 SGHKS, CDR2 YYEKEE (reference sequence). The CDR3 runs 18 residues. CDR3 amino acids: CASSLEVVAWGPHGGYTF. DNA of the CDR3: TGTGCCAGCAGCTTGGAGGTAGTTGCATGGGGGCCTCACGGTGGCTACACCTTC.

The chain links TRBV5-1 to TRBJ1-1, with D unresolved. This CDR3 is built from 12 residues. CDR1 is SGHRS, CDR2 YFSETQ, per germline. Trimming removed 2 bases from V and 4 bases from J, with 6 bases in between. The chain's CDR3 is CASSFYGTEAFF. CDR3 sequence (DNA): TGCGCCAGCAGCTTCTATGGCACTGAAGCTTTCTTT.